The T cell receptor beta chain under discussion was sequenced for a study of CD8 T cells in Susac syndrome. The TEMRA cells underwent FACS enrichment, while the CD8+ and CD4+ T cells underwent negative isolation. Reverse transcription of roughly 0.45 to 1 ug RNA was carried out with random hexamers. The amplification used immunoSEQ multiplex PCR on TCR beta CDR3; it spanned 54 Vbeta and 13 Jbeta. In TCRdb, the immunoSEQ multiplex PCR reads were re-called with MiXCR into one record per CDR3 protein. The sample lists more than 65,000 distinct CDR3 sequences; 85% to 95% were seen once. A single count supports this clonotype. Germline loops: CDR1 SGHRS, CDR2 YFSETQ. CDR3 length: 16 amino acids. Trimming at V came to 4 bases and at J to 5 bases, leaving 12 bases not matched to a gene.

The genes are TRBV5-1 and TRBJ2-3; 8 nucleotides align to TRBD2. This receptor was obtained from a human donor in good health. Sequences were obtained from CD8+ T cells from PBMCs. The CDR3 coding sequence is TGCGCCAGCAGCCTGCGGAGCGGGGGCAGTATAGATACGCAGTATTTT. It translates to CASSLRSGGSIDTQYF.